One sample yielded the 10 T cell receptor beta chains listed below, sequenced in a study of radiotherapy plus CTLA-4 blockade in lung cancer listed by TCRdb under 2018. The library was built by means of the immunoSEQ multiplex PCR assay. What TCRdb holds here is the immuneACCESS table cut down to in-frame rearrangements. Part of the clones is not present; checked against another copy, under half of the missing clones reflect an unresolved V gene, and the others are unexplained. The sample records 56,000 or so clones, approximately 80% of which are singletons. The ten largest clones represent over 15% of the sample. Source: peripheral blood, taken from a patient treated with radiotherapy plus ipilimumab. These receptors were collected from a human donor with non-small cell lung cancer who had a complete response to radiotherapy plus ipilimumab.

This clone was observed a single time. The DNA of the CDR3 is TGTGCCAGCAGCGAAGCATCTAGCGGGAGCCCTGGGGCCAACGTCCTGACTTTC. Amino acid sequence: CASSEASSGSPGANVLTF. The chain uses TRBV7-2 and TRBJ2-6; 10 positions match TRBD2. Trimming at V came to 5 bases and at J to 2 bases, leaving 9 bases not matched to a gene. The CDR3 consists of 18 residues. Germline V gives CDR1 SGHTA, CDR2 FQGNSA.

The chain employs TRBV6-1 and TRBJ2-7; TRBD1 might be the D (5 bases). The germline CDR1 and CDR2 sequences are MNHNS and SASEGT. The CDR3 sequence is 14 residues long. V shed 6 bases and J shed 2 bases, with 14 bases lying between them. CDR3 amino acids: CASREQEAPYEQYF. For the CDR3, the DNA is TGTGCCAGCAGGGAACAGGAAGCCCCCTACGAGCAGTACTTC.

The V call is TRBV6-6, the J call TRBJ2-2; tentatively, D is TRBD1 (6 bases). The CDR3 runs 14 residues. Germline lookup yields CDR1 MNHNY and CDR2 SVGAGI (reference sequence). The ends were cut back, 6 bases at V and 2 bases at J, with 10 bases in the middle. The CDR3 sequence: CASSWTVNTGELFF. In DNA, the CDR3 is TGTGCCAGCAGCTGGACAGTCAACACCGGGGAGCTGTTTTTT.

This chain connects TRBV30 to TRBJ1-4; a possible D gene is TRBD1 (5 bases). Germline values: CDR1 GTSNPN, CDR2 SVGIG (reference sequence). The CDR3 runs 13 residues. The V and J ends lost 4 bases and 2 bases respectively, with 8 bases between them. CDR3 loop: CAWNGGTNEKLFF. CDR3 nucleotide sequence: TGTGCCTGGAATGGGGGGACTAATGAAAAACTGTTTTTT.

The rearrangement joins TRBV10-3 to TRBJ2-7; 9 bases are a match to TRBD1. The CDR3 is made up of 16 amino acids. The ends lost 0 bases at V and 4 bases at J; junction bases unmatched: 7. Germline V gene data show CDR1 as ENHRY and CDR2 as SYGVKD. CDR3 loop: CAISESTGTGLYEQYF. The CDR3 DNA reads as TGTGCCATCAGTGAGTCAACCGGGACAGGGTTGTACGAGCAGTACTTC.

The V call is TRBV11-2, the J call TRBJ2-3; TRBD2 aligns across 9 bases. The CDR3 has 15 amino acids. Germline CDR1 and CDR2: SGHAT and FQNNGV. Trimming cost V 3 bases and J 3 bases; bases outside gene matches: 4. The CDR3 DNA sequence: TGTGCCAGCAGCTTGCGGGAGGGGGGGACAGATACGCAGTATTTT. As protein: CASSLREGGTDTQYF.

This clone appeared once. This chain links TRBV11-2 with TRBJ1-3; D is unclear. The CDR3 has 11 residues. Trimming took off 3 bases at V and 5 bases at J, with 2 bases between the two ends. The germline V gene encodes CDR1 SGHAT and CDR2 FQNNGV. The CDR3 sequence is CASSFRNTIYF. The CDR3 DNA follows: TGTGCCAGCAGCTTTAGAAACACCATATATTTT. Full variable domain (rest looked up from reference TRBV11-2 and TRBJ1-3): EAGVAQSPRYKIIEKRQSVAFWCNPISGHATLYWYQQILGQGPKLLIQFQNNGVVDDSQLPKDRFSAERLKGVDSTLKIQPAKLEDSAVYLCASSFRNTIYFGEGSWLTVV.

The CDR3 region has the DNA TGTGCCAGCAGCGAGGCATGGCTAGCGGGGAGGGAAAATGAGCAGTTCTTC. This translates into CASSEAWLAGRENEQFF. This chain uses TRBV9 with TRBJ2-1; 9 bases fit TRBD2. This CDR3 has 17 residues. Trimming at V came to 3 bases and at J to 7 bases, leaving 14 bases not matched to a gene. The germline V gene has CDR1 SGDLS and CDR2 YYNGEE.

This chain joins TRBV9 and TRBJ1-1, with a possible D match to TRBD1 (5 bases). Germline CDR1 and CDR2: SGDLS and YYNGEE. Trimming took 4 bases from V and 8 from J, leaving 12 bases between them. The CDR3 covers 12 residues. In nucleotides, the CDR3 is TGTGCCAGCAGCCCCCAGGGCTTCGAAGCTTTCTTT. It is translated as CASSPQGFEAFF.

V usage is TRBV6-6 and J usage is TRBJ1-5; D is perhaps TRBD1 (6 bases). Trimming pared 0 bases from V and 3 bases from J, leaving 12 bases between. The CDR3 is 16 residues long. Per the germline V gene, CDR1 is MNHNY and CDR2 is SVGAGI (reference sequence). DNA of the CDR3: TGTGCCAGCAGTTACTCTGGCAGGGGCTCCAATCAGCCCCAGCATTTT. This codes for CASSYSGRGSNQPQHF.